Relative to its sample, the clone carrying this T cell receptor (beta chain) is medium-sized (0.01 to 0.1%). All patients were treatment-naive before thyroid surgery. The data were obtained in a study of metastatic and nonmetastatic thyroid tumors. For the study at large: It was across blood and tumor or nodule tissue from malignant and benign thyroid patients that repertoires were compared.

V shed 3 bases, J shed 1 base, and the junction held 5 bases outside the gene matches. Germline V lookup: CDR1 MGHRA, CDR2 YSYEKL. CDR3 length equals 15 residues. TCRdb re-called the PCR reads through MiXCR. Among roughly 30,000 clones listed, about 20% were seen once. The sequence came from a female donor with papillary thyroid cancer or a benign thyroid nodule (not recorded which). Some clones in this sample may be carry-over from other donors' samples. The chain couples TRBV4-1 to TRBJ1-1, with 7 positions matching TRBD1. Sequenced input: blood. The CDR3 is CASSQPGTANTEAFF. CDR3 nucleotide sequence: TGCGCCAGCAGCCAGCCAGGGACAGCGAACACTGAAGCTTTCTTT.